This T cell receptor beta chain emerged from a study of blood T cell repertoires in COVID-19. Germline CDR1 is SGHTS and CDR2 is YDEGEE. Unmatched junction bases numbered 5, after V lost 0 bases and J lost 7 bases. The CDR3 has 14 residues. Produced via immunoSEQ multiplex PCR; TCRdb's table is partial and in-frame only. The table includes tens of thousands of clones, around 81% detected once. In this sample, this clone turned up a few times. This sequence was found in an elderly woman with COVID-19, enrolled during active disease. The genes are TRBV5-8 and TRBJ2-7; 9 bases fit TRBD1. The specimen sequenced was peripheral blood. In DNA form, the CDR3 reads TGTGCCAGCAGCTTGGAACAGGGGGCGCGTGAGCAGTACTTC. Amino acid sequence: CASSLEQGAREQYF. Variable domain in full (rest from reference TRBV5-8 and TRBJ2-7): EAGVTQSPTHLIKTRGQQATLRCSPISGHTSVYWYQQALGLGLQFLLWYDEGEERNRGNFPPRFSGRQFPNYSSELNVNALELEDSALYLCASSLEQGAREQYFGPGTRLTVT.